This T cell receptor (beta chain) was retrieved from a study of blood T cell repertoires in COVID-19. Turning to the study itself: Italy, Spain and the United States were the sources of the convalescent and acute COVID-19 samples. PBMCs, B-cell-depleted T cells, or T cells provided the cDNA or gDNA that made up the material.

Per the authors' pipeline: By means of reference gene primer amplification, nucleated cell counts were estimated. Repertoires were generated with immunoSEQ multiplex PCR, while TCRdb's copy carries only in-frame clones and drops some. Clone size and V and J calls were adopted from that table, with D and trimming inferred from the DNA. The data contain about 39,000 clones, around 85% of them singletons. Germline CDR1 is PRHDT and CDR2 is FYEKMQ (reference sequence). The CDR3 is made up of 13 amino acids. V lost 3 bases, J lost 8 bases, and 13 bases lay in between. The V gene is TRBV13, the J gene TRBJ1-2, with D possibly being TRBD1 (6 bases). This sequence was found in a man in his 60s with acute or convalescent COVID-19. Sequences were obtained from peripheral blood. CDR3 sequence reads: CASSFRSGVGYTF. The CDR3 DNA follows: TGTGCCAGCAGCTTCAGGTCAGGGGTGGGCTACACCTTC.